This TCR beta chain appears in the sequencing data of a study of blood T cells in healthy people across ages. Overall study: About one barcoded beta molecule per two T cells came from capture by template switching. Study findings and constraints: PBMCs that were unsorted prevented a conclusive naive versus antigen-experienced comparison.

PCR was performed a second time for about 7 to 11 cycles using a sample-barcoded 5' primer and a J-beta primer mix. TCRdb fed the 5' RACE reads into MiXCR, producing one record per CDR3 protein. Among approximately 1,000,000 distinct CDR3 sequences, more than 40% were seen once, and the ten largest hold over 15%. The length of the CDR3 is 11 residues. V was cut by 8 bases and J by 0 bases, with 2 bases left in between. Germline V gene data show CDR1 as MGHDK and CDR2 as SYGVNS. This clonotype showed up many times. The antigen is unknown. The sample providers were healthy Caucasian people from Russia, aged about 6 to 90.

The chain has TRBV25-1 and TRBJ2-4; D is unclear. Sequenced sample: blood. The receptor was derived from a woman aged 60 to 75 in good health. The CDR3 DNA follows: TGTGCCAGCTCAGCCAAAAACATTCAGTACTTC. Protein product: CASSAKNIQYF.